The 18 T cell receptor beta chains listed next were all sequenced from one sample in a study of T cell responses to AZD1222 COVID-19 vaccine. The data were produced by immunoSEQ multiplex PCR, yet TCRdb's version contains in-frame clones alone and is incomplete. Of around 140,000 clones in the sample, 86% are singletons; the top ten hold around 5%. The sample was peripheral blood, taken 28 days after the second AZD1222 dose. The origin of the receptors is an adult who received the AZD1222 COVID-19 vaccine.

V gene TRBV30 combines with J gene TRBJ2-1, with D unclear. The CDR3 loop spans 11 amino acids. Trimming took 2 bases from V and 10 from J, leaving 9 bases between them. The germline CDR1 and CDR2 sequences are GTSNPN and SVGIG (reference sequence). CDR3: CAWSYFSEQFF. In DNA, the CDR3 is TGTGCCTGGAGTTACTTCTCCGAGCAGTTCTTC. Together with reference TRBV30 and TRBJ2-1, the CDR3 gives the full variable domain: SQTIHQWPATLVQPVGSPLSLECTVEGTSNPNLYWYRQAAGRGLQLLFYSVGIGQISSEVPQNLSASRPQDRQFILSSKKLLLSDSGFYLCAWSYFSEQFFGPGTRLTVL.

In DNA form, the CDR3 reads TGTGCCAGCAGCTTGCCCGGCGCCGGGGAGCTGTTTTTT. Residues: CASSLPGAGELFF. The chain employs TRBV7-9 and TRBJ2-2; D is ambiguous. CDR1 and CDR2 (germline): SEHNR, FQNEAQ (reference sequence). This CDR3 comprises 13 residues. Trimming stripped 3 bases from V and 6 bases from J, with 8 bases between. Based on the CDR3 plus reference TRBV7-9 and TRBJ2-2, the full variable domain is DTGVSQNPRHKITKRGQNVTFRCDPISEHNRLYWYRQTLGQGPEFLTYFQNEAQLEKSRLLSDRFSAERPKGSFSTLEIQRTEQGDSAMYLCASSLPGAGELFFGEGSRLTVL.

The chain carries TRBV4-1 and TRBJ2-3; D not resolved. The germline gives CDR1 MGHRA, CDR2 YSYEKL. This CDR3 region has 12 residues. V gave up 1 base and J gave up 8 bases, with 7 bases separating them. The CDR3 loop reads CASSQGLGTQYF. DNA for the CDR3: TGCGCCAGCAGCCAAGGACTTGGTACGCAGTATTTT.

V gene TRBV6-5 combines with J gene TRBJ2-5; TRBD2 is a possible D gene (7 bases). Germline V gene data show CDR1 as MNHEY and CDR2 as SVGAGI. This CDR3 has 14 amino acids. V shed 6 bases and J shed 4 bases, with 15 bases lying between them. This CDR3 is CASSVRGGGETQYF. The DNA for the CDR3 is TGTGCCAGCAGCGTCAGGGGAGGGGGAGAGACCCAGTACTTC.

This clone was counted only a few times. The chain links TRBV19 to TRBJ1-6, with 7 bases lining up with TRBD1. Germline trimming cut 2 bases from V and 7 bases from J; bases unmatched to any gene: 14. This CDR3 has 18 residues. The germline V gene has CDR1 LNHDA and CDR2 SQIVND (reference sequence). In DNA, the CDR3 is TGTGCCAGTAGTATAATTAGGAGTTGGACAGGCGAAAATTCACCCCTCCACTTT. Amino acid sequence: CASSIIRSWTGENSPLHF. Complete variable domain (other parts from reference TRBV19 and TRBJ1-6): DGGITQSPKYLFRKEGQNVTLSCEQNLNHDAMYWYRQDPGQGLRLIYYSQIVNDFQKGDIAEGYSVSREKKESFPLTVTSAQKNPTAFYLCASSIIRSWTGENSPLHFGNGTRLTVT.

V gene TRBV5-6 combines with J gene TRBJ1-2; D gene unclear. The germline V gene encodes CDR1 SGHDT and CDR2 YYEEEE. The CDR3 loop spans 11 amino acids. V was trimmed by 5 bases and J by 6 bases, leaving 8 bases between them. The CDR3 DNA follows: TGTGCCAGCAGTGGAGCAGATGGCTACACCTTC. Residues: CASSGADGYTF.

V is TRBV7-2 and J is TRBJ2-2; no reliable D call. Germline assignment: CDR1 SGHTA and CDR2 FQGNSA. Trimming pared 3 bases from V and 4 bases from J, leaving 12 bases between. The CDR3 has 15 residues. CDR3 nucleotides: TGTGCCAGCAGCTTCGCAGATCGCTTCACCGGGGAGCTGTTTTTT. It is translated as CASSFADRFTGELFF.

The CDR3 DNA sequence: TGTGCCACCAGCAACTCCAAAGGGACGGCTAGCGGGGTCCAAGAGACCCAGTACTTC. As protein: CATSNSKGTASGVQETQYF. The chain recombines TRBV15 with TRBJ2-5; 9 bases match TRBD2. V was pared by 4 bases and J by 1 base, with 16 bases of the junction left unmatched. The germline gives CDR1 LNHNV, CDR2 YYDKDF (reference sequence). The CDR3 has 19 residues.

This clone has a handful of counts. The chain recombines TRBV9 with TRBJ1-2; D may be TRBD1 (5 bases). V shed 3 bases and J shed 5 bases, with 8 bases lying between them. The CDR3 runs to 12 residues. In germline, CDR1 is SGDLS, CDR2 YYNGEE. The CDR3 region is CASSAEGYGYTF. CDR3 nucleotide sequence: TGTGCCAGCAGCGCCGAGGGGTATGGCTACACCTTC.

The chain's CDR3 is CASSFVGGALHTEAFF. In DNA, the CDR3 is TGTGCCAGCAGTTTCGTCGGGGGGGCGCTTCACACTGAAGCTTTCTTT. The rearrangement uses TRBV28 and TRBJ1-1; the D gene is possibly TRBD1 (6 bases). The ends were cut back, 3 bases at V and 3 bases at J, with 17 bases in the middle. Germline CDR1 reads MDHEN; CDR2 reads SYDVKM. CDR3 length equals 16 residues.

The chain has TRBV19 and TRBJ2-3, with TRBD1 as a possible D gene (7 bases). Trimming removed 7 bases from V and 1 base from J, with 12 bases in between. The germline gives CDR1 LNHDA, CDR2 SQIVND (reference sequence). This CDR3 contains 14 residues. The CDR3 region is CASTQGGGTDTQYF. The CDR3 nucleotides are TGTGCCAGTACTCAGGGGGGTGGCACAGATACGCAGTATTTT.

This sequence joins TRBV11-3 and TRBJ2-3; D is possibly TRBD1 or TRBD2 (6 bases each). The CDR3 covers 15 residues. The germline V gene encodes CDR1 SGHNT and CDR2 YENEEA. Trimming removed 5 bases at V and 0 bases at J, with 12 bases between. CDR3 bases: TGTGCCAGCAGCCCGGGGGCAGGGAGCACAGATACGCAGTATTTT. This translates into CASSPGAGSTDTQYF.

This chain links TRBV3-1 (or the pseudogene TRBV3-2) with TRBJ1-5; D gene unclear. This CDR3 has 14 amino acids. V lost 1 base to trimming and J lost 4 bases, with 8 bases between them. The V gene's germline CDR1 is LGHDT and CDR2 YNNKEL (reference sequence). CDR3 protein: CASSQGVRNQPQHF. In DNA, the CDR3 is TGTGCCAGCAGCCAAGGGGTAAGAAATCAGCCCCAGCATTTT.

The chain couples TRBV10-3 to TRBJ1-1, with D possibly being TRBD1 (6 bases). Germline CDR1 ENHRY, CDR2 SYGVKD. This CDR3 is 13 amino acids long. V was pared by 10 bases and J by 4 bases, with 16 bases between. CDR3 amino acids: CASEGGARTEAFF. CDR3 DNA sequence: TGTGCCAGCGAAGGGGGGGCGCGCACTGAAGCTTTCTTT.

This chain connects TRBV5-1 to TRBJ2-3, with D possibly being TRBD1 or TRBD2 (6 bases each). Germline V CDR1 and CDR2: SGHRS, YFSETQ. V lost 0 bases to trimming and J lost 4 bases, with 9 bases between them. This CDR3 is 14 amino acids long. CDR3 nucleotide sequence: TGCGCCAGCAGCTTGGACGGGGGCTCAGATACGCAGTATTTT. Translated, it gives CASSLDGGSDTQYF.

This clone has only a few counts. CDR3: CASSIRGQRASTDTQYF. CDR3 bases: TGTGCCAGTAGTATCCGGGGACAGAGAGCTAGCACAGATACGCAGTATTTT. The gene calls are TRBV19 and TRBJ2-3, with 7 bases identical to TRBD1. CDR1 is LNHDA and CDR2 is SQIVND in the germline V gene (reference sequence). The junction had 9 bases not matched to a gene; V was cut back by 3 bases and J by 0 bases. This CDR3 has 17 residues.

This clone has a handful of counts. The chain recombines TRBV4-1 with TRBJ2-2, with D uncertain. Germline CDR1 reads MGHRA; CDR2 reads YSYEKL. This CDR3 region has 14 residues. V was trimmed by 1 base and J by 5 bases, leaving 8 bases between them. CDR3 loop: CASSQGRETGELFF. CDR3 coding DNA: TGCGCCAGCAGCCAAGGAAGAGAAACCGGGGAGCTGTTTTTT.

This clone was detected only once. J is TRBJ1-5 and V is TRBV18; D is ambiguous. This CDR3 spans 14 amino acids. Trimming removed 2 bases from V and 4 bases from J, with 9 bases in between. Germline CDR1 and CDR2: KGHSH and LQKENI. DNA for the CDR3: TGTGCCAGCTCACCATCGGACCAAAATCAGCCCCAGCATTTT. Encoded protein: CASSPSDQNQPQHF.